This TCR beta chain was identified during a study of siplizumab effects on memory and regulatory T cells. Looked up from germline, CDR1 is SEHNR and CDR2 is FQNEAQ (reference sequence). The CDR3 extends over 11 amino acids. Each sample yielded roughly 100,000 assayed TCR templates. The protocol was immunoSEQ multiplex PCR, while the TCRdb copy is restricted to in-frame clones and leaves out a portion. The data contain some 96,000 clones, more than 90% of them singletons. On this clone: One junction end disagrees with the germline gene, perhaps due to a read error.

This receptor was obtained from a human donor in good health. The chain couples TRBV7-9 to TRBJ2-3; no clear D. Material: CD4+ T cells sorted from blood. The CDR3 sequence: CASGFTDTQYF. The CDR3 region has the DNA TGTGCCAGCGGCTTCACAGATACGCAGTATTTT.